This TCR beta chain was sequenced in a study of T cells in Graves' hyperthyroidism and ophthalmopathy. The TCR beta CDR3 regions underwent amplification using RNA transcripts as the source. Primed by the HTBI set, a first-round RT-PCR was run on the TCR CDR3. Each CDR3 protein is one row after TCRdb ran MiXCR on the multiplex PCR reads. This table has about 160,000 distinct CDR3 sequences, 9.4% appearing once. Looked up from germline, CDR1 is MNHEY and CDR2 is SVGAGI. This CDR3 has 14 residues. Before ophthalmopathy appeared, progressors gave blood at initial hyperthyroidism diagnosis. Fresh peripheral blood, approximately 9.7 ml, was the source of the PBMCs. Findings and caveats of the study: Most thyroid clonotypes expanded above 0.001 were also detected in blood.

At least ten counts were recorded for this clonotype. Its antigen is not identified. The junction does not match germline at one end; this may be a read error. The receptor was isolated from a woman in her late teens or twenties with Graves' hyperthyroidism that later progressed to Graves' ophthalmopathy. The J gene is TRBJ2-7, the V gene TRBV6-5, with D possibly matching TRBD2 (5 bases). The sample comprised blood. For the CDR3, the DNA is TGTGCCAGCAGTTACCGCGGGCGGAACTACGAGCAATACTTC. Translated, it gives CASSYRGRNYEQYF.